This TCR beta chain emerged from a study of blood T cell repertoires in COVID-19. Study overall: The analysed material was cDNA or gDNA that came from T cells, B-cell-depleted T cells, or PBMCs.

This CDR3 comprises 14 residues. Looked up from germline, CDR1 is SQVTM and CDR2 is ANQGSEA. V was trimmed by 2 bases and J by 2 bases, leaving 12 bases between them. TCRdb's copy holds only in-frame clones and misses some; the assay was immunoSEQ multiplex PCR. The top ten hold under 14% of the sample, which has some 140,000 clones, just over 75% seen once. The TCR comes from a human donor in a cohort sampled during active COVID-19. The V gene is TRBV29-1, the J gene TRBJ1-2; D is possibly TRBD1 (6 bases). Specimen: peripheral blood. Written as DNA, the CDR3 is TGCAGCGTTGAACCCCCCACAGGGAACTATGGCTACACCTTC. Translating gives CSVEPPTGNYGYTF.